Below, 22 T cell receptor beta chains from the same sample are listed, as sequenced in a study of blood T cell repertoires in COVID-19. Using immunoSEQ multiplex PCR, the repertoire was profiled, and TCRdb retains in-frame clones only, with some absent. Of some 520,000 clones in the sample, 75% to 90% were seen once. The sequencing sample was made of peripheral blood. The receptors originated from a man younger than 35 with COVID-19, enrolled during active disease.

V and J are TRBV9 and TRBJ2-3; 11 bases align to TRBD2. Germline loops: CDR1 SGDLS, CDR2 YYNGEE. The CDR3 has 17 residues. V shed 0 bases and J 5 bases; nucleotides not matched to a gene: 8. CDR3 residues: CASSVGIAGGPEDTQYF. In DNA form, the CDR3 reads TGTGCCAGCAGCGTAGGTATAGCGGGGGGGCCTGAAGATACGCAGTATTTT.

In DNA form, the CDR3 reads TGTGCCAGCAGCTTTAGCGGGAGCTCCTACAATGAGCAGTTCTTC. This codes for CASSFSGSSYNEQFF. The V call is TRBV5-6, the J call TRBJ2-1, with TRBD2 matching over 9 bases. V lost 2 bases and J lost 0; bases outside the gene matches: 0. The CDR3 has 15 residues. The germline CDR1 and CDR2 sequences are SGHDT and YYEEEE.

The V gene is TRBV3-1 (or the pseudogene TRBV3-2), the J gene TRBJ2-7; possible D gene TRBD2, 5 bases. With 5 bases removed from V and 4 bases from J, the gap between germline ends came to 9 bases. The CDR3 is 12 amino acids. CDR1 and CDR2 from the germline V gene are LGHDT and YNNKEL (reference sequence). The CDR3 reads CASSSREYEQYF. DNA of the CDR3: TGTGCCAGCAGCTCCCGGGAATACGAGCAGTACTTC.

Only one count was recorded for this clone. The V gene is TRBV2, the J gene TRBJ2-7; D gene unclear. The germline V gene has CDR1 SNHLY and CDR2 FYNNEI. The CDR3 is 14 residues long. V gave up 1 base and J gave up 6 bases, with 13 bases separating them. CDR3 loop: CASSEGPLAGEQYF. CDR3 in DNA: TGTGCCAGCAGTGAAGGGCCCTTAGCCGGCGAGCAGTACTTC.

The rearrangement joins TRBV10-2 to TRBJ2-3, with D possibly TRBD2 on 5 matching bases. Germline assignment: CDR1 WSHSY and CDR2 SAAADI. V was pared by 7 bases and J by 1 base, with 15 bases between. This CDR3 contains 15 residues. The CDR3 nucleotides are TGCGCCAGCAAATTCCGGGATACAGGCACAGATACGCAGTATTTT. It translates to CASKFRDTGTDTQYF.

V gene TRBV6-1 combines with J gene TRBJ1-2, with D possibly being TRBD1 (5 bases). Germline values: CDR1 MNHNS, CDR2 SASEGT. Deletions cut 1 base from V and 3 bases from J, with 9 bases between. This CDR3 has 14 residues. The CDR3 DNA is TGTGCCAGCAGTGAAGGTGGGGGGTACTATGGCTACACCTTC. This codes for CASSEGGGYYGYTF.

This clone was counted a single time. V and J are TRBV14 and TRBJ1-2, with a weak D call TRBD1 (5 bases). CDR1 is SGHDN and CDR2 is FVKESK in the germline V gene. This CDR3 has 15 residues. Trimming removed 0 bases at V and 0 bases at J, with 8 bases between. As DNA, the CDR3 is TGTGCCAGCAGCCAAGAACAGGACACTAACTATGGCTACACCTTC. Amino acids: CASSQEQDTNYGYTF.

This clone was picked up a small number of times. The chain carries TRBV11-3 and TRBJ1-5, with a weak D call TRBD1 (6 bases). CDR1 and CDR2 (germline): SGHNT, YENEEA. The CDR3 is made up of 15 amino acids. V lost 5 bases to trimming and J lost 2 bases, with 13 bases between them. Written as DNA, the CDR3 is TGTGCCAGCAGCACAACAGGGTCGGGCAATCAGCCCCAGCATTTT. Translation: CASSTTGSGNQPQHF.

V gene TRBV13 combines with J gene TRBJ2-3, with TRBD2 matching over 7 bases. Germline V gene lookup returns CDR1 PRHDT and CDR2 FYEKMQ (reference sequence). The CDR3 sequence is 15 residues long. The junction had 4 bases not matched to a gene; V was cut back by 3 bases and J by 1 base. The CDR3 here is CASSFSSGGTDTQYF. CDR3 sequence (DNA): TGTGCCAGCAGCTTTTCTAGCGGTGGCACAGATACGCAGTATTTT.

In nucleotides, the CDR3 is TGTGCCAGCAGTGGGGGGACAGGGGGGGTCCCGGTTGGGGCCAACGTCCTGACTTTC. It yields the protein CASSGGTGGVPVGANVLTF. The rearrangement uses TRBV6-1 and TRBJ2-6, with 11 bases identical to TRBD1. There are 19 residues in the CDR3. Germline V lookup: CDR1 MNHNS, CDR2 SASEGT. The J segment lost 3 bases and the V segment lost 4 bases, leaving 11 bases of the junction unmatched.

The chain combines TRBV5-6 with TRBJ1-5, with D possibly matching TRBD1 (5 bases). In germline, CDR1 is SGHDT, CDR2 YYEEEE. The CDR3 consists of 12 residues. V was cut by 2 bases and J by 11 bases, with 11 bases left in between. This chain's CDR3 is CASSFGTNAQHF. The CDR3 bases are TGTGCCAGCAGCTTTGGGACTAATGCCCAGCATTTT. The full variable domain, completed using reference TRBV5-6 and TRBJ1-5, is DAGVTQSPTHLIKTRGQQVTLRCSPKSGHDTVSWYQQALGQGPQFIFQYYEEEERQRGNFPDRFSGHQFPNYSSELNVNALLLGDSALYLCASSFGTNAQHFGDGTRLSIL.

The chain's CDR3 is CASSHRQTSSYNSPLHF. Written as DNA, the CDR3 is TGTGCCAGCAGTCACCGACAGACCTCCTCCTATAATTCACCCCTCCACTTT. This chain joins TRBV6-6 and TRBJ1-6, with D possibly TRBD1 on 5 matching bases. CDR3 length: 17 residues. V was clipped by 5 bases and J by 0 bases, with 14 bases between them. Germline CDR1 reads MNHNY; CDR2 reads SVGAGI (reference sequence).

The chain couples TRBV5-1 to TRBJ1-6; TRBD1 matches at 9 bases. Trimming cost V 8 bases and J 7 bases; bases outside gene matches: 10. CDR3 length: 15 amino acids. The V gene's germline CDR1 is SGHRS and CDR2 YFSETQ. The CDR3 nucleotides read TGCGCCAGGCGGGACAGGGTGATGGGAAATTCACCCCTCCACTTT. It is translated as CARRDRVMGNSPLHF.

This chain joins TRBV5-1 and TRBJ1-1; 7 nucleotides align to TRBD1. This CDR3 has 18 residues. Germline trimming cut 4 bases from V and 0 bases from J; bases unmatched to any gene: 15. Germline assignment: CDR1 SGHRS and CDR2 YFSETQ. This CDR3 is CASSPRIRDSLMNTEAFF. CDR3 DNA sequence: TGCGCCAGCAGCCCACGGATCCGGGACAGTCTCATGAACACTGAAGCTTTCTTT.

The rearrangement uses TRBV6-5 and TRBJ2-3; the match to TRBD2 covers 10 bases. Germline V gene sequence: CDR1 MNHEY, CDR2 SVGAGI. V lost 7 bases, J lost 1 base, and 5 bases stayed unmatched. CDR3 length equals 15 residues. For the CDR3, the DNA is TGTGCCAGCACGAGTCTAGCGGGGGGCACAGATACGCAGTATTTT. The encoded protein is CASTSLAGGTDTQYF.

V and J are TRBV7-9 and TRBJ2-3; 8 bases map to TRBD2. The CDR3 extends over 15 amino acids. V shed 5 bases, J shed 2 bases, and the junction held 6 bases outside the gene matches. Germline V CDR1 and CDR2: SEHNR, FQNEAQ (reference sequence). This CDR3 is CASSTGGAYTDTQYF. In nucleotides, the CDR3 is TGTGCCAGCAGCACCGGGGGGGCCTACACAGATACGCAGTATTTT.

The rearrangement links TRBV2 to TRBJ2-7; D may be TRBD2 (6 bases). The CDR3 runs 13 residues. Per the germline V gene, CDR1 is SNHLY and CDR2 is FYNNEI. V lost 0 bases to trimming and J lost 9 bases, with 12 bases between them. CDR3 nucleotides: TGTGCCAGCAGTGAAGCGGCTGGGACTTGGCAGTACTTC. Protein sequence: CASSEAAGTWQYF.

CDR3 loop: CASSWGRPLAGVDTQYF. In DNA, the CDR3 is TGTGCCAGCAGCTGGGGAAGACCTCTAGCGGGAGTAGATACGCAGTATTTT. The chain links TRBV5-4 to TRBJ2-3; 10 nucleotides align to TRBD2. Germline assignment: CDR1 SGHNT and CDR2 YYREEE (reference sequence). V lost 3 bases and J lost 5; bases outside the gene matches: 12. CDR3 length equals 17 residues.

This clone came up a few times. V gene TRBV6-5 combines with J gene TRBJ2-7, with a weak D call TRBD2 (6 bases). Germline V lookup: CDR1 MNHEY, CDR2 SVGAGI. V was shortened by 8 bases and J by 1 base, with 15 bases between the two germline ends. This CDR3 spans 14 amino acids. The DNA for the CDR3 is TGTGCCAGCTCCCACAAGGGGACTTCCTACGAGCAGTACTTC. It codes for CASSHKGTSYEQYF.

The rearrangement uses TRBV3-1 (or the pseudogene TRBV3-2) and TRBJ1-1; TRBD1 matches at 8 bases. Looked up from germline, CDR1 is LGHDT and CDR2 is YNNKEL (reference sequence). The CDR3 totals 12 residues. V was pared by 4 bases and J by 7 bases, with 2 bases of the junction left unmatched. CDR3: CASSLGTGEAFF. The CDR3 coding sequence is TGTGCCAGCAGCCTAGGGACAGGTGAAGCTTTCTTT.

The V and J genes are TRBV29-1 and TRBJ1-1, with 8 positions matching TRBD1. Unmatched junction bases numbered 5, after V lost 3 bases and J lost 5 bases. The length of the CDR3 is 13 residues. Germline-derived CDR1 and CDR2 are SQVTM and ANQGSEA. Written as DNA, the CDR3 is TGCAGCGTTGAGGGACAGGAGGGGACTGAAGCTTTCTTT. This translates into CSVEGQEGTEAFF.

The chain carries TRBV19 and TRBJ1-1; the match to TRBD1 covers 10 bases. The V gene's germline CDR1 is LNHDA and CDR2 SQIVND (reference sequence). The V gene end was trimmed by 3 bases and the J gene end by 4 bases; junction bases not matched to a gene: 5. The CDR3 extends over 15 amino acids. CDR3 sequence reads: CASSMGDRGPTEAFF. DNA for the CDR3: TGTGCCAGTAGTATGGGAGACAGGGGGCCCACTGAAGCTTTCTTT.